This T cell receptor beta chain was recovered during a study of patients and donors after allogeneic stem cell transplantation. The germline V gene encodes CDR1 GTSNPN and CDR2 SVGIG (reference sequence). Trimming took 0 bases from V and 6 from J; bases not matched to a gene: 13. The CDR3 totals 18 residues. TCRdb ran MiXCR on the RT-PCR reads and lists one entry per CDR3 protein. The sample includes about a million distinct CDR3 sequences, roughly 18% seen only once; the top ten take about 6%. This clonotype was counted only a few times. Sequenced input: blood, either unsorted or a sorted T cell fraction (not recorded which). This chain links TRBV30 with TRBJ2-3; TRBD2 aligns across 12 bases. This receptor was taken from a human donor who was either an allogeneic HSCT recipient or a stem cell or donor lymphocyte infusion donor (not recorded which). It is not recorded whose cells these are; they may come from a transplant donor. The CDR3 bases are TGTGCCTGGAGTGTAACTGGTTCTAGCGGGAGGGCCAAGGATACGCAGTATTTT. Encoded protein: CAWSVTGSSGRAKDTQYF.